Listed below are T cell receptor beta chains from one sample, sequenced in a study of Graves' ophthalmopathy and Graves' hyperthyroidism. From the multiplex PCR reads, TCRdb called clonotypes with MiXCR, one entry per CDR3 protein. The sample carries 300,000 to 400,000 distinct CDR3 sequences, 15% to 20% recorded once. Sequencing used peripheral blood. The receptors shown here come from an adult man with Graves' ophthalmopathy. CDR3s include the opening cysteine and the closing phenylalanine or tryptophan. D genes are given only for firm matches. Clone size appears in some rows only: once, few, many, or a class for an expanded clone.

cdr3_nt: TGTGCCTGGAGTGTAAGGGGGAGCTACACCTTC; cdr3_aa: CAWSVRGSYTF; clone_size: many; d_call: -; v_call: TRBV30; j_call: TRBJ1-2
cdr3_nt: TGTGCCAGCAGAGGAGGGGGGAGTACCCTCGAGCAGTACTTC; cdr3_aa: CASRGGGSTLEQYF; clone_size: many; d_call: -; v_call: TRBV7-9; j_call: TRBJ2-7
cdr3_nt: TGTGCCAGCAGTTCGGGCGGGCCGGGGTGGACTGAAGCTTTCTTT; cdr3_aa: CASSSGGPGWTEAFF; clone_size: many; d_call: -; v_call: TRBV6-2/TRBV6-3; j_call: TRBJ1-1
cdr3_nt: TGCAGTGCTAGCCTCAGGGTAGGGATCTCTGGGGCCAACGTCCTGACTTTC; cdr3_aa: CSASLRVGISGANVLTF; clone_size: many; d_call: -; v_call: TRBV20-1; j_call: TRBJ2-6
cdr3_nt: TGCGCCAGCAGCTTGAATAAGGGAGGGAATTCACCCCTCCACTTT; cdr3_aa: CASSLNKGGNSPLHF; clone_size: many; d_call: -; v_call: TRBV5-1; j_call: TRBJ1-6
cdr3_nt: TGTGCCAGCAGCTTAGGTGGGGGCACAGCGAGCTCCTATAATTCACCCCTCCACTTT; cdr3_aa: CASSLGGGTASSYNSPLHF; clone_size: many; d_call: -; v_call: TRBV11-3; j_call: TRBJ1-6
cdr3_nt: TGTGCCAGCAGGACCAGGGACAGAGACGGCTACACCTTC; cdr3_aa: CASRTRDRDGYTF; clone_size: -; d_call: TRBD1; v_call: TRBV6-1; j_call: TRBJ1-2
cdr3_nt: TGTGCCAGCAGCTACAATGACTATGGCTACACCTTC; cdr3_aa: CASSYNDYGYTF; clone_size: -; d_call: -; v_call: TRBV6-2/TRBV6-3; j_call: TRBJ1-2
cdr3_nt: TGTGCCAGCAGTTTACCCCCGGGACAGGGGTCCGGGGAGCTGTTTTTT; cdr3_aa: CASSLPPGQGSGELFF; clone_size: many; d_call: TRBD1; v_call: TRBV28; j_call: TRBJ2-2
cdr3_nt: TGTGCCAGCAGTTTACTGGCTAGCGGAGCCTACGAGCAGTACTTC; cdr3_aa: CASSLLASGAYEQYF; clone_size: -; d_call: TRBD2; v_call: TRBV12-3/TRBV12-4; j_call: TRBJ2-7
cdr3_nt: TGTGCCAGCAGTCCCGTTTGGTGGGGCGCCAAAAACCTTCAGTACTTC; cdr3_aa: CASSPVWWGAKNLQYF; clone_size: -; d_call: -; v_call: TRBV6-2/TRBV6-3; j_call: TRBJ2-4
cdr3_nt: TGTGCCAGTAGTACCCAGGGTGAACGGGCTGAAGCTTTCTTT; cdr3_aa: CASSTQGERAEAFF; clone_size: many; d_call: -; v_call: TRBV19; j_call: TRBJ1-1
cdr3_nt: TGTGCCAGCACTCAGGACAGGACGAACACTGAAGCTTTCTTT; cdr3_aa: CASTQDRTNTEAFF; clone_size: many; d_call: TRBD1; v_call: TRBV6-1; j_call: TRBJ1-1
cdr3_nt: TGTGCCAGCAGCCCCGACAGGGGAGGTTCTGAAGCTTTCTTT; cdr3_aa: CASSPDRGGSEAFF; clone_size: many; d_call: TRBD1; v_call: TRBV6-1; j_call: TRBJ1-1
cdr3_nt: TGTGCCAGCAGTGAAGAGTGGGGAAGCTCCTACGAGCAGTACTTC; cdr3_aa: CASSEEWGSSYEQYF; clone_size: -; d_call: -; v_call: TRBV6-1; j_call: TRBJ2-7
cdr3_nt: TGTGCCAGCGGGACCCCCGGGGAGCTGTTTTTT; cdr3_aa: CASGTPGELFF; clone_size: once; d_call: -; v_call: TRBV2; j_call: TRBJ2-2
cdr3_nt: TGTGCCAGCAGTGGTAACAGGGGGAACACTGAAGCTTTCTTT; cdr3_aa: CASSGNRGNTEAFF; clone_size: many; d_call: TRBD1; v_call: TRBV6-1; j_call: TRBJ1-1
cdr3_nt: TGTGCCAGCAGTCTAGGGTCTTCCAGGGCGAACACTGAAGCTTTCTTT; cdr3_aa: CASSLGSSRANTEAFF; clone_size: many; d_call: -; v_call: TRBV11-1; j_call: TRBJ1-1
cdr3_nt: TGTGCCTGGGGACTCGCCTACGAGCAGTACTTC; cdr3_aa: CAWGLAYEQYF; clone_size: many; d_call: -; v_call: TRBV30; j_call: TRBJ2-7
cdr3_nt: TGTGCCAGCACTGTGGACTATAGCCCGAACACTGAAGCTTTCTTT; cdr3_aa: CASTVDYSPNTEAFF; clone_size: -; d_call: -; v_call: TRBV6-1; j_call: TRBJ1-1